The rows below give T cell receptor beta chains drawn from one sample of a study of human T cells and chemical hapten exposure. TCRdb passed the RACE reads through MiXCR, listing each CDR3 protein once. This table holds a few hundred thousand distinct CDR3 sequences, around 5.5% found once. Sequences were derived from whole blood, sampled in connection with sensitization to the hapten diphenylcyclopropenone (DPC). The receptors originated from a woman under 30 with alopecia areata. Some clones in this sample may be carry-over from other donors' samples. Both conserved end residues are trimmed from each CDR3. The D gene is left open where the match is weak.

TRBJ1-5 TRBV2 - ASSEDGRNQPQH
TRBJ1-6 TRBV20-1 - SGSSSYNSPLH
TRBJ1-1 TRBV20-1 - SARDLLTYEAF
TRBJ1-2 TRBV20-1 TRBD1 SAKGDRNYGYT
TRBJ1-1 TRBV7-9 - ASSHPAGGRTEAF
TRBJ1-1 TRBV6-5 - ASSYEAMNTEAF
TRBJ1-4 TRBV7-2 - ASSRGGTSEKLF
TRBJ2-2 TRBV5-1 - ASSLAGNTGELF
TRBJ1-4 TRBV7-9 - ASSLARAFNEKLF
TRBJ2-1 TRBV7-2 - ASRLTGSSYNEQF
TRBJ2-2 TRBV12-3/TRBV12-4 - ASSSDTLNTGELF
TRBJ2-1 TRBV29-1 TRBD2 TGGGPVNEQF
TRBJ1-5 TRBV6-5 - ASSYSRQSNQPQH
TRBJ2-5 TRBV7-9 - ASSWGDQETQY
TRBJ2-7 TRBV18 - ASSPTDPTYEQY
TRBJ2-1 TRBV4-2 - ASSQETYNEQF
TRBJ1-4 TRBV7-2 - ASSLLVAGNEKLF
TRBJ2-2 TRBV10-3 TRBD2 ATTESGGSLTGELF